This T cell receptor (beta chain) was obtained from a study of blood T cell repertoires in COVID-19. Participant age was roughly 18 to 100 years, and participants resided in roughly 24 US areas. Either two negative PCRs, clearance, or symptom resolution qualified Cohort 3 donors as recovered. This clone was recorded once. Authors' methods: Amplification with reference gene primers provided the estimates of nucleated cell counts. Repertoires were generated with immunoSEQ multiplex PCR, while TCRdb's copy carries only in-frame clones and drops some. V, J and clone size derive from that table, while D and trimming were established from the DNA sequence. The repertoire consists of about 400,000 clones, with roughly 86% occurring once and the leading ten covering 1.5% to 2%. The V segment lost 2 bases and the J segment 4 bases; nucleotides outside the gene matches: 7. In germline, CDR1 is MNHEY, CDR2 SVGAGI. The CDR3 is 15 residues long.

The V gene is TRBV6-5, the J gene TRBJ1-2; 7 bases agree with TRBD1. This TCR came from a woman in her twenties or thirties who had recovered from COVID-19. Material for sequencing was PBMCs or T cells enriched from blood (not recorded which). CDR3 sequence reads: CASSYNQDRAYGYTF. DNA of the CDR3: TGTGCCAGCAGTTACAACCAAGACAGGGCCTATGGCTACACCTTC.